This T cell receptor (beta chain) was sequenced for a study of blood T cell repertoires in COVID-19. Across the whole study: Some COVID-19 samples were acute and others convalescent; all came from the United States, Italy and Spain. In each case, the material was cDNA or gDNA derived from T cells, B-cell-depleted T cells, or PBMCs.

How the authors handled the data: The authors estimated nucleated cell counts from reference gene primer amplification. The repertoire was sequenced with immunoSEQ multiplex PCR; TCRdb's copy has only in-frame clones and lacks some. V and J calls and clone size follow that table, whereas D and trimming were derived from the DNA. The sample shows around 100,000 clones, roughly 90% of them seen only once. This receptor was taken from a man aged 30 to 39 in a cohort sampled during active COVID-19. The sample taken for sequencing was peripheral blood.

This chain's CDR3 is CASSEQSGGAGNTGELFF. As DNA, the CDR3 is TGCGCCAGCAGCGAGCAAAGCGGGGGGGCCGGGAACACCGGGGAGCTGTTTTTT. The chain recombines TRBV5-1 with TRBJ2-2; 10 bases map to TRBD2. Looked up from germline, CDR1 is SGHRS and CDR2 is YFSETQ. The trim removed 4 bases at V and 1 base at J, leaving 10 bases unmatched. This CDR3 contains 18 residues.